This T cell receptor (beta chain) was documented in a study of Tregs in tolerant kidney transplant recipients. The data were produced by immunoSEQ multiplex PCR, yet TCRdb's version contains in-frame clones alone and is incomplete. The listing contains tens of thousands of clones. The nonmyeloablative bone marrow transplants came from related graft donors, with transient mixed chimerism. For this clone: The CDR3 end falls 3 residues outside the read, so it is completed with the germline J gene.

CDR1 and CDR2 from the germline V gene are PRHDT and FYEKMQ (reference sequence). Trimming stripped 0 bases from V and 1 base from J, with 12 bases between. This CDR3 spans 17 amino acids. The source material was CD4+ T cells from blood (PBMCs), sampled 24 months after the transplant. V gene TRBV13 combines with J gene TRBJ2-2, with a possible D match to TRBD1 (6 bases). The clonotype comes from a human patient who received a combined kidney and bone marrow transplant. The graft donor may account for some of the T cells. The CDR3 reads CASSLGLDRENTGELFF. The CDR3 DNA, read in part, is TGTGCCAGCAGCTTAGGTTTGGACAGAGAGAACACCGGGGAG.